A selection of T cell receptor beta chains follows, all from one sample in a study of blood T cell repertoires in COVID-19. Method: immunoSEQ multiplex PCR; TCRdb's copy keeps in-frame clones and lacks some. This table has 300,000 or so clones, 87% appearing once. Sequencing input: PBMCs or T cells enriched from blood (not recorded which). The receptors come from a woman in her twenties or thirties who had recovered from COVID-19. The CDR3 runs from the conserved cysteine through the conserved F or W. D genes are given only for firm matches. Not every row has a clone size; where given, it reads once, few, many or a size class.

>-|TRBJ2-7|TRBD1|TRBV18
TGTGCCAGCTCACCACCGACAGGGTGGCACGAGCAGTACTTC
CASSPPTGWHEQYF
>-|TRBJ1-1|-|TRBV15
TGTGCCACCAGGCAGGAAATGAACACTGAAGCTTTCTTT
CATRQEMNTEAFF
>-|TRBJ1-5|-|TRBV2
TGTGCCAGCAGTGAAGCCGGAGGGCACAATCAGCCCCAGCATTTT
CASSEAGGHNQPQHF
>-|TRBJ2-5|TRBD2|TRBV7-9
TGTGCCAGCAGCTTATTGCAGCGGGGGGGAGAGACCCAGTACTTC
CASSLLQRGGETQYF
>-|TRBJ1-3|-|TRBV5-1
TGCGCCAGCAGCTTGGTTAGCCGCCGCTCTGGAAACACCATATATTTT
CASSLVSRRSGNTIYF
>-|TRBJ2-1|TRBD2|TRBV5-1
TGCGCCAGCAGGGTCACTAGCGGATACAATGAGCAGTTCTTC
CASRVTSGYNEQFF
>-|TRBJ2-5|-|TRBV11-2
TGTGCCAGCAGCTTAGTGGGGACATCACTATTTCAAGAGACCCAGTACTTC
CASSLVGTSLFQETQYF
>-|TRBJ1-5|-|TRBV2
TGTACCAGCAGTGAATACTCCACCAATCAGCCCCAGCATTTT
CTSSEYSTNQPQHF
>-|TRBJ1-3|-|TRBV7-6
TGTGCCAGCAGCTTAGCGTTCTACCGGTCCAAGAGCTCTGGAAACACCATATATTTT
CASSLAFYRSKSSGNTIYF
>-|TRBJ2-3|-|TRBV7-2
TGTGCCAGCAGCTTCAGACAAATAGGGGCAGATACGCAGTATTTT
CASSFRQIGADTQYF
>once|TRBJ1-6|-|TRBV19
TGTGCCAGTAGTAGACTACAGGGCGATAATTCACCCCTCCACTTT
CASSRLQGDNSPLHF
>-|TRBJ1-6|-|TRBV9
TGTGCCAGCAGCGTAGCGACGGGTCGTTCACCCCTCCACTTT
CASSVATGRSPLHF
>-|TRBJ2-2|-|TRBV19
TGTGCCAGTAGCAGGGGCTCCGGGGAGCTGTTTTTT
CASSRGSGELFF
>once|TRBJ2-7|-|TRBV6-1
TGTGCCAGCAGTGAAGCCGGACAGTCCTACGAGCAGTACTTC
CASSEAGQSYEQYF
>few|TRBJ1-2|-|TRBV12-5
TGTGCTAGTGGTCCCTCGGAGGGGAAAGGTGGCTACACCTTC
CASGPSEGKGGYTF
>-|TRBJ1-2|-|TRBV2
TGTGCCAGCAGTGAAGCGTTGGAGGGAATTAACTATGGCTACACCTTC
CASSEALEGINYGYTF
>-|TRBJ1-1|TRBD1|TRBV7-9
TGTGCCAGCAGCCCAGACAGGGGGGGAACTGAAGCTTTCTTT
CASSPDRGGTEAFF
>-|TRBJ2-3|TRBD1|TRBV5-4
TGTGCCAGCAGCTTGGGGGGGGACAGGGGAGGCATAGATACGCAGTATTTT
CASSLGGDRGGIDTQYF
>-|TRBJ2-1|TRBD1|TRBV27
TGTGCCAGCAACCGGGACAGGGGTATCGGTGAGCAGTTCTTC
CASNRDRGIGEQFF
>once|TRBJ1-2|-|TRBV13
TGTGCCAGCAGCTTAGCAGGGTTACCCTACACCTTC
CASSLAGLPYTF
>-|TRBJ1-3|-|TRBV19
TGTGCCAGTAGTATAGGAAACACGCTGCACTCTGGAAACACCATATATTTT
CASSIGNTLHSGNTIYF
>-|TRBJ2-3|TRBD2|TRBV24-1
TGTGCCACCAGTGGGTTCAGTCCTCGAGCGGGGGGTAGCACAGATACGCAGTATTTT
CATSGFSPRAGGSTDTQYF
>once|TRBJ2-1|TRBD1|TRBV15
TGTGCCACCAGCATGACAGGGGCTGGAGAGCAGTTCTTC
CATSMTGAGEQFF
>-|TRBJ2-1|TRBD2|TRBV9
TGTGCCAGCAGCGTTAGCGGGGGGGCCAATGAGCAGTTCTTC
CASSVSGGANEQFF
>many|TRBJ1-1|TRBD1|TRBV13
TGTGCCAGCAGCTCCGACAGGGGGCTTATGAACACTGAAGCTTTCTTT
CASSSDRGLMNTEAFF
>-|TRBJ2-7|-|TRBV27
TGTGCCAGCAGTTTTGGCCCCTCCTACGAGCAGTACTTC
CASSFGPSYEQYF
>-|TRBJ2-4|TRBD1|TRBV11-2
TGTGCCAGCAGAATCCCCGGGACAGGAAAAAACATTCAGTACTTC
CASRIPGTGKNIQYF
>once|TRBJ2-2|-|TRBV9
TGTGCCAGCAGCGATAACAGCGGCCGGGAGCTGTTTTTT
CASSDNSGRELFF
>-|TRBJ1-6|-|TRBV27
TGTGCCAGCAGACCTTCCGGGGGTATTAAACCCCTCCACTTT
CASRPSGGIKPLHF
>-|TRBJ2-7|-|TRBV30
TGTGCCTGGAGCCAGGGGTACGAGCAGTACTTC
CAWSQGYEQYF
>-|TRBJ2-1|TRBD1|TRBV3-1/TRBV3-2
TGTGCCAGCAGCCAAGGGACAGGGCTGGGTCATGAGCAGTTCTTC
CASSQGTGLGHEQFF
>few|TRBJ2-7|-|TRBV9
TGTGCCAGCAGCGTAGATGGCAGCTCCTACGAGCAGTACTTC
CASSVDGSSYEQYF
>-|TRBJ1-1|-|TRBV30
TGTGCCTGGAGGGGGGGGCCCCTCACTGAAGCTTTCTTT
CAWRGGPLTEAFF
>few|TRBJ2-7|-|TRBV14
TGTGCCAGCAGCCGGCGGGGACAGCCCTACGAGCAGTACTTC
CASSRRGQPYEQYF
>-|TRBJ1-1|TRBD1|TRBV19
TGTGCCAGTAGTCCAAGACAGGGGATGGTGTTCACTGAAGCTTTCTTT
CASSPRQGMVFTEAFF
>-|TRBJ2-7|-|TRBV4-1
TGCGCCAGCAGCCAGACCCGGACAAGTACCTACGAGCAGTACTTC
CASSQTRTSTYEQYF
>-|TRBJ2-2|TRBD1|TRBV10-3
TGTGCCATCAGTGAGTCCGGACAGGGGGACACCGGGGAGCTGTTTTTT
CAISESGQGDTGELFF
>-|TRBJ2-7|-|TRBV19
TGTGCCAGTAGTATAGGCCTCAGGGGTGGGGAGCAGTACTTC
CASSIGLRGGEQYF
>-|TRBJ1-1|-|TRBV7-9
TGTGCCAGCAGCTTGCGAGGGAGTAACACTGAAGCTTTCTTT
CASSLRGSNTEAFF
>-|TRBJ1-3|-|TRBV4-1
TGCGCCAGCAGCCAAGGGCAGACTGGAAACACCATATATTTT
CASSQGQTGNTIYF
>once|TRBJ2-3|TRBD2|TRBV6-4
TGTGCCAGCCTGAAGGGGACTAGCGGGGGGCCGTGGAGCACAGATACGCAGTATTTT
CASLKGTSGGPWSTDTQYF
>-|TRBJ2-7|TRBD1|TRBV4-1
TGCGCCAGCAGAGTTAACACAGGGGCGGTCTACGAGCAGTACTTC
CASRVNTGAVYEQYF
>-|TRBJ2-1|TRBD1|TRBV28
TGTGCCAGCAGTTATATAGACAGGGGTAGGGGCAATGAGCAGTTCTTC
CASSYIDRGRGNEQFF
>few|TRBJ1-3|TRBD1|TRBV28
TGTGCCAGTCCGCCGACAGGGGGCGCTGGCATCTCTGGAAACACCATATATTTT
CASPPTGGAGISGNTIYF
>once|TRBJ2-7|TRBD1|TRBV9
TGTGCCAGCAGCGAAACTGGGACAGGGCTAACCTACGAGCAGTACTTC
CASSETGTGLTYEQYF
>-|TRBJ1-5|-|TRBV21-1
TGTGCCAGCAGCCGGTCGGACAGGGCCGCGAATCAGCCCCAGCATTTT
CASSRSDRAANQPQHF
>-|TRBJ2-7|TRBD1|TRBV7-2
TGTGCCAGCAGCTTAGCGGGACAGGGCACCTACGAGCAGTACTTC
CASSLAGQGTYEQYF
>-|TRBJ1-1|TRBD1|TRBV11-2
TGTGCCAGCAGCCGACAGGGTGAAGCTTTCTTT
CASSRQGEAFF
>-|TRBJ2-1|TRBD2|TRBV7-8
TGTGCCAGCAGAAGCGGGGGGGCGGTTTCCGATGAGCAGTTCTTC
CASRSGGAVSDEQFF
>-|TRBJ1-1|-|TRBV28
TGTGCCAGCAGTCCACCCGGGACAACCAACACTGAAGCTTTCTTT
CASSPPGTTNTEAFF
>-|TRBJ2-7|TRBD1|TRBV18
TGTGCCAGCTCACCGACAGGGAACGAGCAGTACTTC
CASSPTGNEQYF
>-|TRBJ2-5|TRBD1|TRBV6-2/TRBV6-3
TGTGCCAGCAGTTACTCGGCCGGGACAGGGAGGGGGCCGTACCAAGAGACCCAGTACTTC
CASSYSAGTGRGPYQETQYF
>-|TRBJ2-7|-|TRBV5-6
TGTGCCAGCAGTCGGGGAGGGGGCTACGAGCAGTACTTC
CASSRGGGYEQYF
>-|TRBJ1-1|-|TRBV6-5
TGTGCCAGCAGTTACTCGGTTTCAGGGTGGGACACTGAAGCTTTCTTT
CASSYSVSGWDTEAFF
>-|TRBJ1-6|-|TRBV7-9
TGTGCCAGCAGCTTAGTCTCAGAATATAATTCACCCCTCCACTTT
CASSLVSEYNSPLHF
>-|TRBJ1-6|-|TRBV5-1
TGCGCCAGCAGCTTGGCCGGGGGGGCGCTACGGAGCTCCTATAATTCACCCCTCCACTTT
CASSLAGGALRSSYNSPLHF
>few|TRBJ1-3|-|TRBV2
TGTGCCAGCGCCCAGGCCGGTTCCGGAAACACCATATATTTT
CASAQAGSGNTIYF
>-|TRBJ1-2|TRBD1|TRBV12-3/TRBV12-4
TGTGCCAGCAGTTTGGACAGGGCAGTCGGCTACACCTTC
CASSLDRAVGYTF